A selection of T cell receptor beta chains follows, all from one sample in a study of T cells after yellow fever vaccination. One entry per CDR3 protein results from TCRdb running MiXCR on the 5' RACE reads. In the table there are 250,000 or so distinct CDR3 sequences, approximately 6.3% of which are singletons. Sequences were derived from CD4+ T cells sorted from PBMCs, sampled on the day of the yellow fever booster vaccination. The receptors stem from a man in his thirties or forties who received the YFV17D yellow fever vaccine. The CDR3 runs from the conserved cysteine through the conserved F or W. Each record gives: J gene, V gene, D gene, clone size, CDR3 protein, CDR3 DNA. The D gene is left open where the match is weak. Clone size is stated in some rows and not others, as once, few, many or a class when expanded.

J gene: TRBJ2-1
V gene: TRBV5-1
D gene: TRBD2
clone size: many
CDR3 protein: CASSSSGSSGEQFF
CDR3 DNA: TGCGCCAGCAGCTCTAGCGGGAGTTCGGGTGAGCAGTTCTTC

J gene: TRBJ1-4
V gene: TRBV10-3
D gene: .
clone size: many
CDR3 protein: CAISDRERWTNEKLFF
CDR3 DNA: TGTGCCATCAGTGACCGCGAGAGGTGGACTAATGAAAAACTGTTTTTT

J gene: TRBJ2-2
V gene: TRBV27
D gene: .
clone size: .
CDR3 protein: CASSPGRQHKLTGELFF
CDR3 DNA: TGTGCCAGCAGTCCCGGAAGGCAGCACAAATTGACCGGGGAGCTGTTTTTT

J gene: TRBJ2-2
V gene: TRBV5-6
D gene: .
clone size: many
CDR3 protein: CASNQGTGELFF
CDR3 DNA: TGTGCCAGCAACCAGGGGACCGGGGAGCTGTTTTTT

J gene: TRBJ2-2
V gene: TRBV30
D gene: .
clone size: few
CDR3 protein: CAWSGGGRTRELFF
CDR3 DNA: TGTGCCTGGAGTGGAGGGGGTCGGACTAGGGAGCTGTTTTTT

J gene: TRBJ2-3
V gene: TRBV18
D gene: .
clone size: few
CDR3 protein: CASSPNTPRADTQYF
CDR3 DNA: TGTGCCAGCTCACCTAATACGCCAAGGGCAGATACGCAGTATTTT

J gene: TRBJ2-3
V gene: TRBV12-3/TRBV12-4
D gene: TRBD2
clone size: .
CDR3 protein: CASSELAGGPSGDTQYF
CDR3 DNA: TGTGCCAGCAGCGAACTAGCGGGAGGGCCCTCGGGAGATACGCAGTATTTT

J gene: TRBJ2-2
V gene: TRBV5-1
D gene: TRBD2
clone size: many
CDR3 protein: CASSSESGSWTGELFF
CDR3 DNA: TGCGCCAGCAGCTCGGAGAGCGGGAGTTGGACCGGGGAGCTGTTTTTT

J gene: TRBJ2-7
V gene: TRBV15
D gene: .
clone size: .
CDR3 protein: CATSRDLDSFYEQYF
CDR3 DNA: TGTGCCACCAGCAGAGATTTGGACAGCTTCTACGAGCAGTACTTC

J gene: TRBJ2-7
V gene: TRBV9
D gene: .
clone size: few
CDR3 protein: CASSVGGLHEQYF
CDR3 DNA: TGTGCCAGCAGCGTAGGGGGTCTCCACGAGCAGTACTTC

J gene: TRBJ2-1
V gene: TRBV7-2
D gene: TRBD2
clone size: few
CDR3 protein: CASSLAQGTSHEQFF
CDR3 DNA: TGTGCCAGCAGCTTAGCGCAAGGGACTAGTCATGAGCAGTTCTTC

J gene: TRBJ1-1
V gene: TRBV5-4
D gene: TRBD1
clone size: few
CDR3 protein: CASSLPGQGNTEAFF
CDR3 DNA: TGTGCCAGCAGCCTCCCGGGACAGGGGAACACTGAAGCTTTCTTT

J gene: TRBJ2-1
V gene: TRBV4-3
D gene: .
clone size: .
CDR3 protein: CASSQDLGGRSGNEQFF
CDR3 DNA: TGCGCCAGCAGCCAAGATCTAGGCGGGCGGTCAGGGAATGAGCAGTTCTTC

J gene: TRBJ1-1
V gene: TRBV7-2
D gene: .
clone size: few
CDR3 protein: CASSSNLDRNTEAFF
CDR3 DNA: TGTGCCAGCAGCTCTAATCTGGACAGGAACACTGAAGCTTTCTTT

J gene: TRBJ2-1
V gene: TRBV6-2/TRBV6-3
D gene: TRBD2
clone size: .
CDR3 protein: CASARGAGGPTYNEQFF
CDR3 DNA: TGTGCCAGCGCCCGGGGAGCGGGAGGGCCTACCTACAATGAGCAGTTCTTC

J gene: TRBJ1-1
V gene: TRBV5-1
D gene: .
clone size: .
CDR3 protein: CASRSGPPGPAFF
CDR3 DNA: TGCGCCAGCAGGTCCGGGCCCCCGGGCCCAGCTTTCTTT

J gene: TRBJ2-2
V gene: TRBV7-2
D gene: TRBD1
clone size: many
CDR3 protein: CASSSTGLETGELFF
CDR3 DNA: TGTGCCAGCAGCTCGACAGGGCTAGAGACCGGGGAGCTGTTTTTT

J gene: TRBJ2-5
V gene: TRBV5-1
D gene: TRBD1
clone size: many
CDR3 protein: CASSLQGAQETQYF
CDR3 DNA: TGCGCCAGCAGCTTACAGGGGGCCCAAGAGACCCAGTACTTC

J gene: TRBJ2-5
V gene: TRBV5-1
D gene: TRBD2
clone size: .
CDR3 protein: CASSLGGLAGPFETQYF
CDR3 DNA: TGCGCCAGCAGCTTGGGGGGACTAGCGGGTCCCTTTGAGACCCAGTACTTC

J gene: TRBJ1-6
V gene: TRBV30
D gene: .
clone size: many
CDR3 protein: CAWRTGTANSPLHF
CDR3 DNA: TGTGCCTGGAGGACCGGGACCGCTAATTCACCCCTCCACTTT

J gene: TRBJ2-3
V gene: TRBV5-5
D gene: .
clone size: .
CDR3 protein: CASSRGVGDTQYF
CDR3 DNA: TGTGCCAGCAGCCGGGGCGTGGGAGATACGCAGTATTTT

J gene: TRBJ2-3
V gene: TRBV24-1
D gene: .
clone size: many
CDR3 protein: CATSGSTDTQYF
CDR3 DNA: TGTGCCACCAGTGGAAGCACAGATACGCAGTATTTT

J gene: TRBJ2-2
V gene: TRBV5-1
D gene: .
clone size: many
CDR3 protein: CASSLGASSNTGELFF
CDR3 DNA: TGCGCCAGCAGCTTGGGAGCTAGCAGCAACACCGGGGAGCTGTTTTTT

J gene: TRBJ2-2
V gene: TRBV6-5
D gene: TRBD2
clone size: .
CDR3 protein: CASSYRASGNTGELFF
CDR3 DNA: TGTGCCAGCAGTTACAGGGCTAGCGGAAACACCGGGGAGCTGTTTTTT

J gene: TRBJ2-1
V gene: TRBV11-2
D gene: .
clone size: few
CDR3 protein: CASSLKPKQPILYNEQFF
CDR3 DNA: TGTGCCAGCAGCTTAAAGCCAAAACAGCCCATTCTATACAATGAGCAGTTCTTC

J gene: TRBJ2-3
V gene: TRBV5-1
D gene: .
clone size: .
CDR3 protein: CASSSRDGTDTQYF
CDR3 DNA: TGCGCCAGCAGCTCAAGGGACGGCACAGATACGCAGTATTTT

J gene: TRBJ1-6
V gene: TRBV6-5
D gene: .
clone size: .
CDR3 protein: CASSYSGEDSPLHF
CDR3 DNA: TGTGCCAGCAGTTACTCAGGGGAGGATTCACCCCTCCACTTT

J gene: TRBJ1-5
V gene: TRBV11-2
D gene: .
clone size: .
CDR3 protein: CASSLMGGNNQPQHF
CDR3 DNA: TGTGCCAGCAGCTTAATGGGTGGGAATAATCAGCCCCAGCATTTT

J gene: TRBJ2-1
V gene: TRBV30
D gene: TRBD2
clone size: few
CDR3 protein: CAWSFGGRYNEQFF
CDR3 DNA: TGTGCCTGGAGTTTCGGGGGGAGGTACAATGAGCAGTTCTTC

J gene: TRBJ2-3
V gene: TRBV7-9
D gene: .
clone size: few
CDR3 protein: CASSQTGFGTDTQYF
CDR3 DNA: TGTGCCAGCAGCCAAACGGGTTTCGGCACAGATACGCAGTATTTT

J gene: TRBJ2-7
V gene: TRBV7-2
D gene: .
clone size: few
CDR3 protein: CASSFGGEGYEQYF
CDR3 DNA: TGTGCCAGCAGCTTTGGAGGTGAAGGGTACGAGCAGTACTTC

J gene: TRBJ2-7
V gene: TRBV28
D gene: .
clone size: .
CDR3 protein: CASSFVGGLPYEQYF
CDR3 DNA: TGTGCCAGCAGTTTTGTAGGAGGGCTTCCCTACGAGCAGTACTTC

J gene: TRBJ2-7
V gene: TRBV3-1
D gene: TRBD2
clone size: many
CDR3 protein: CASSWTSGRVYEQYF
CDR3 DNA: TGTGCCAGCAGCTGGACTAGCGGGAGGGTCTACGAGCAGTACTTC

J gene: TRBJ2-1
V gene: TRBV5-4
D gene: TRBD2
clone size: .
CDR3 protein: CASSLDSGRPGGLQFF
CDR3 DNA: TGTGCCAGCAGCTTGGATAGCGGGAGGCCCGGAGGTCTGCAGTTCTTC

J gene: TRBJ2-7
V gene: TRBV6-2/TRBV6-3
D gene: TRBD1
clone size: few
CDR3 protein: CASGEGGSPSYEQYF
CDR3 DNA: TGTGCCAGCGGGGAAGGGGGCTCTCCCTCCTACGAGCAGTACTTC

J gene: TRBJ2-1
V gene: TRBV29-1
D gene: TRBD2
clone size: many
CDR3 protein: CSALSTSGRSYNEQFF
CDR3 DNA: TGCAGCGCCCTCTCGACTAGCGGGAGGTCCTACAATGAGCAGTTCTTC

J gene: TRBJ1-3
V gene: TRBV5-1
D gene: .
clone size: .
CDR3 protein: CASSLSARENTIYF
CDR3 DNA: TGCGCCAGCAGCTTGTCGGCGCGCGAAAACACCATATATTTT

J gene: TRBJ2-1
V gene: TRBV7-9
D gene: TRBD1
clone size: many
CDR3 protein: CASSPRGQDIINEQFF
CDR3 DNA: TGTGCCAGCAGCCCTAGGGGACAGGATATAATCAATGAGCAGTTCTTC

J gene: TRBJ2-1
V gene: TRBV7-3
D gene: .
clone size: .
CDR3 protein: CASSLRGRGEGEQFF
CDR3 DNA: TGTGCCAGCAGCTTACGGGGCAGGGGAGAGGGTGAGCAGTTCTTC

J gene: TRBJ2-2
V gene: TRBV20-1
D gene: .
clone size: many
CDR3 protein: CSAPGAGELFF
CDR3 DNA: TGCAGTGCTCCTGGGGCCGGGGAGCTGTTTTTT

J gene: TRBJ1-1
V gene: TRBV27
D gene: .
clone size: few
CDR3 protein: CASSSPPRNTEAFF
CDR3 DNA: TGTGCCAGCAGTTCACCCCCGCGGAACACTGAAGCTTTCTTT